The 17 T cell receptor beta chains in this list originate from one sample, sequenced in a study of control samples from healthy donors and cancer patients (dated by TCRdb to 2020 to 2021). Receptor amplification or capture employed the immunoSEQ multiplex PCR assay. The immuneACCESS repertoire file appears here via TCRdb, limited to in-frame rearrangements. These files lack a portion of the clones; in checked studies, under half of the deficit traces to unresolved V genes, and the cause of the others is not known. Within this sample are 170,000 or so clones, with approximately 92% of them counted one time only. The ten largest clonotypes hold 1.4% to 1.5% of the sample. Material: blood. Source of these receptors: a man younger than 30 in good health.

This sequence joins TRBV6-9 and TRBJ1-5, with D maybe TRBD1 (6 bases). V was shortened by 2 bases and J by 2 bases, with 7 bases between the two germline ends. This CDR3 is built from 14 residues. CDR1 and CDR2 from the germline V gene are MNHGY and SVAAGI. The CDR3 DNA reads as TGTGCCAGCAGTTATCGGACAGGCAATCAGCCCCAGCATTTT. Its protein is CASSYRTGNQPQHF.

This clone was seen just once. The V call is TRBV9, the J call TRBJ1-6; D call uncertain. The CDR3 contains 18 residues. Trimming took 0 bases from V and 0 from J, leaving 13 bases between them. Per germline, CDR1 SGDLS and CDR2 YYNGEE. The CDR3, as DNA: TGTGCCAGCAGCGTAGGTCCGGAGGCTAGCTCCTATAATTCACCCCTCCACTTT. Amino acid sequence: CASSVGPEASSYNSPLHF.

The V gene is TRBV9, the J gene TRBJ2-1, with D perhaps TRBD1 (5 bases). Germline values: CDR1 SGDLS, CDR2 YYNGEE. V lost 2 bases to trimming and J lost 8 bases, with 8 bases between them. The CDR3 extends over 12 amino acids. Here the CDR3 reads CASSVLGDEQFF. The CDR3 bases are TGTGCCAGCAGCGTTTTAGGGGATGAGCAGTTCTTC.

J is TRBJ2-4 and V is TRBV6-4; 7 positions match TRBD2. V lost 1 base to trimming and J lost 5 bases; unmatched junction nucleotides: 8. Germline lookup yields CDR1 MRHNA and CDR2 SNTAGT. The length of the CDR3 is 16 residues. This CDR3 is CASSDFRLAHENIQYF. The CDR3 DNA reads TGTGCCAGCAGTGACTTTAGACTAGCCCACGAAAACATTCAGTACTTC.

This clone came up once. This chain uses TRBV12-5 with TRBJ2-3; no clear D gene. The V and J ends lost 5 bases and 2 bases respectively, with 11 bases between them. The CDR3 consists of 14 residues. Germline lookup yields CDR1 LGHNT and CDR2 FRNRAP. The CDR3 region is CASGPHQFTDTQYF. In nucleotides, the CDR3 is TGTGCTAGTGGTCCACATCAATTCACAGATACGCAGTATTTT.

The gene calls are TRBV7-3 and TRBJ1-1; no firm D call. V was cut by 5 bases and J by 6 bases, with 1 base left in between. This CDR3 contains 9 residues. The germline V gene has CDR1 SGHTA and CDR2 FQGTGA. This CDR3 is CASSPEAFF. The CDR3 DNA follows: TGTGCCAGCAGCCCTGAAGCTTTCTTT.

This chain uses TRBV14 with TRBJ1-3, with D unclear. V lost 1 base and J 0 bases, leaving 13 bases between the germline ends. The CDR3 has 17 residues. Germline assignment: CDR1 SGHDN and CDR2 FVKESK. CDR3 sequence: CASSQGDPAFSGNTIYF. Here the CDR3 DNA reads TGTGCCAGCAGCCAAGGAGACCCTGCTTTCTCTGGAAACACCATATATTTT. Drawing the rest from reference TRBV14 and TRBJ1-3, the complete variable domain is EAGVTQFPSHSVIEKGQTVTLRCDPISGHDNLYWYRRVMGKEIKFLLHFVKESKQDESGMPNNRFLAERTGGTYSTLKVQPAELEDSGVYFCASSQGDPAFSGNTIYFGEGSWLTVV.

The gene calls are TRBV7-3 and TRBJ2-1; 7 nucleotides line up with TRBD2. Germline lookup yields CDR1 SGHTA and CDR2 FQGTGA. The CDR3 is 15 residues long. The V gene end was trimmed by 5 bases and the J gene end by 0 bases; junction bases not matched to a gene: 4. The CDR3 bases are TGTGCCAGCAGCCCACTAGCGAGCTCCTACAATGAGCAGTTCTTC. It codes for CASSPLASSYNEQFF. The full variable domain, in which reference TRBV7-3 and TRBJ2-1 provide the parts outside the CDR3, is GAGVSQTPSNKVTEKGKYVELRCDPISGHTALYWYRQSLGQGPEFLIYFQGTGAADDSGLPNDRFFAVRPEGSVSTLKIQRTERGDSAVYLCASSPLASSYNEQFFGPGTRLTVL.

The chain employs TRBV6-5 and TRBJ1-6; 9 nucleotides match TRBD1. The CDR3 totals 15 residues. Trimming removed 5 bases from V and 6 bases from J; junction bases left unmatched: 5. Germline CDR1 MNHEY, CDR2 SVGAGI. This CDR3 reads CASSLQGAPNSPLHF. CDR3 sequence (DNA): TGTGCCAGCAGTCTACAGGGGGCCCCTAATTCACCCCTCCACTTT.

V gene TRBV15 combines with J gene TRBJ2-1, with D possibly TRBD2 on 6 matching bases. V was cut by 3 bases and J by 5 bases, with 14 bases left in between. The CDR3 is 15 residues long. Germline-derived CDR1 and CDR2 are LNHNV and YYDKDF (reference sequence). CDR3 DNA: TGTGCCACCAGCAGGGAGGGAACTTCCAACAATGAGCAGTTCTTC. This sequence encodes CATSREGTSNNEQFF.

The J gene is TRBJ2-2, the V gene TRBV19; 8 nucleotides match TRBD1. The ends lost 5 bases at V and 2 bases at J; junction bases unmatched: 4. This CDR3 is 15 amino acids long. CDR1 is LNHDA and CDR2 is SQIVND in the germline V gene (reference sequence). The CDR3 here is CASSRDRGNTGELFF. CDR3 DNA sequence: TGTGCCAGTAGTCGAGACAGGGGAAACACCGGGGAGCTGTTTTTT.

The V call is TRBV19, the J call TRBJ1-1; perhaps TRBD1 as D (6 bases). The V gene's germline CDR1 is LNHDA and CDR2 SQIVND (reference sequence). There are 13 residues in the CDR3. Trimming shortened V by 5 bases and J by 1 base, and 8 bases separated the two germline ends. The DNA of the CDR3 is TGTGCCAGTAGTGCGGGACAGAACACTGAAGCTTTCTTT. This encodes CASSAGQNTEAFF.

CDR3 region: CASSQDRAGSTDTQYF. The CDR3 nucleotides are TGCGCCAGCAGCCAAGATCGGGCGGGAAGCACAGATACGCAGTATTTT. This chain links TRBV4-1 with TRBJ2-3; D possibly corresponds to TRBD2 (6 bases). V was pared by 0 bases and J by 0 bases, with 10 bases between. Looked up from germline, CDR1 is MGHRA and CDR2 is YSYEKL. CDR3 size: 16 residues.

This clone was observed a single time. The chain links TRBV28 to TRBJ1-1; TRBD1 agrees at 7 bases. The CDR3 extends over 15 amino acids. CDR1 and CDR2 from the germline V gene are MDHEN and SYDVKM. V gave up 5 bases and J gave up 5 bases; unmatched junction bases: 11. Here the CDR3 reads CASSIRTGPLTEAFF. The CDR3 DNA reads TGTGCCAGCAGTATAAGGACAGGACCCCTGACTGAAGCTTTCTTT.

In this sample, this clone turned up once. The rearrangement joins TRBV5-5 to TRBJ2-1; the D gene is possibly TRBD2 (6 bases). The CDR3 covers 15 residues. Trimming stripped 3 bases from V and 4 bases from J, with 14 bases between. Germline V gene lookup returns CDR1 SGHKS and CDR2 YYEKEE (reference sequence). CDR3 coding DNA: TGTGCCAGCAGCTCCCTGGCGGGGTATTACAATGAGCAGTTCTTC. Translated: CASSSLAGYYNEQFF.

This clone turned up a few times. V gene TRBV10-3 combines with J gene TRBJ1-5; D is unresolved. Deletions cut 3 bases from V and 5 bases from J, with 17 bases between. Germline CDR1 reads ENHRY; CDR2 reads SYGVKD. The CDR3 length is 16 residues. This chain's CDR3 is CAISEMESLVYQPQHF. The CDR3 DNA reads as TGTGCCATCAGTGAAATGGAGAGTCTGGTCTATCAGCCCCAGCATTTT.

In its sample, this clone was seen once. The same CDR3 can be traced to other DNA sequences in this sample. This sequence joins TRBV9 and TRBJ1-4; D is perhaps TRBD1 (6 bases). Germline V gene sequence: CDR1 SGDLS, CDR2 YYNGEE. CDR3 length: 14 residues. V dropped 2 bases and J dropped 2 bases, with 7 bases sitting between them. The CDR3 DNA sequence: TGTGCCAGCAGCGTGGGGGCGACTAATGAAAAACTGTTTTTT. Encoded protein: CASSVGATNEKLFF.